Listed below are T cell receptor beta chains from one sample, sequenced in a study of blood T cell repertoires in COVID-19. Using immunoSEQ multiplex PCR, the repertoire was profiled, and TCRdb retains in-frame clones only, with some absent. The sample shows around 200,000 clones, 75% to 90% of them seen only once. Sequencing was carried out using PBMCs or T cells enriched from blood (not recorded which). The receptor source for this set is a middle-aged man who had recovered from COVID-19. Each CDR3 is given with its conserved first and last residue. The D gene is left open where the match is weak. The size of a clone is reported for some rows only, either as once, few or many, or as a class for expanded clones.

abundance: NA; v_gene: TRBV6-2/TRBV6-3; d_gene: TRBD1; j_gene: TRBJ2-3; CDR3aa: CASSYSSTGGPDTQYF; CDR3nt: TGTGCCAGCAGTTACTCCTCGACAGGGGGCCCAGATACGCAGTATTTT
abundance: NA; v_gene: TRBV4-1; d_gene: NA; j_gene: TRBJ1-3; CDR3aa: CASSQILRTHSGNTIYF; CDR3nt: TGCGCCAGCAGCCAAATTTTGCGGACACACTCTGGAAACACCATATATTTT
abundance: NA; v_gene: TRBV7-8; d_gene: NA; j_gene: TRBJ2-7; CDR3aa: CASSFQSDPLSEQYF; CDR3nt: TGTGCCAGCAGCTTTCAAAGCGACCCCTTATCGGAGCAGTACTTC
abundance: large; v_gene: TRBV2; d_gene: TRBD1; j_gene: TRBJ1-2; CDR3aa: CASSDNPRDRGPNYGYTF; CDR3nt: TGTGCCAGCAGTGATAACCCCCGGGACAGGGGACCGAACTATGGCTACACCTTC
abundance: once; v_gene: TRBV11-2; d_gene: NA; j_gene: TRBJ1-1; CDR3aa: CASSQPRNTEAFF; CDR3nt: TGTGCCAGCAGCCAACCGCGGAACACTGAAGCTTTCTTT
abundance: NA; v_gene: TRBV30; d_gene: NA; j_gene: TRBJ2-5; CDR3aa: CAWSGYTRGETQYF; CDR3nt: TGTGCCTGGAGTGGATACACCCGCGGGGAGACCCAGTACTTC
abundance: NA; v_gene: TRBV7-6; d_gene: TRBD1; j_gene: TRBJ2-1; CDR3aa: CASSLTGDRDRVVEQFF; CDR3nt: TGTGCCAGCAGCTTAACCGGAGATAGGGACAGGGTAGTTGAGCAGTTCTTC
abundance: NA; v_gene: TRBV2; d_gene: TRBD1; j_gene: TRBJ2-2; CDR3aa: CASSRPPGTGPTGELFF; CDR3nt: TGTGCCAGCAGCCGTCCCCCGGGGACAGGGCCCACCGGGGAGCTGTTTTTT
abundance: NA; v_gene: TRBV7-2; d_gene: TRBD2; j_gene: TRBJ2-2; CDR3aa: CASSLDRPLAGDTGELFF; CDR3nt: TGTGCCAGCAGCTTAGACAGGCCCTTAGCGGGGGACACCGGGGAGCTGTTTTTT
abundance: NA; v_gene: TRBV5-1; d_gene: TRBD1; j_gene: TRBJ2-2; CDR3aa: CASTQGAGTGELFF; CDR3nt: TGCGCCAGCACCCAGGGGGCGGGGACCGGGGAGCTGTTTTTT